This T cell receptor beta chain emerged from a study of cytomegalovirus exposure and HLA in healthy donors (dated 2017 in TCRdb). A note on the overall study: In an earlier analysis of 550 to 750 of the donors, 276 Gb of sequence data and 100 million or so unique TCR beta sequences from roughly 180 million T cells were reported. A later genetic analysis used genome-wide SNP genotypes for about 60% of the 666 donors, treating that subset as a discovery cohort. To study patterns of TCR occurrence, a later analysis re-analyzed previously published TCR beta repertoires from 600 to 750 donors and added high-resolution HLA genotyping. The number of typed donors differed by locus: about 620-640 for A, B, C, DRB1 and DQB1; 500 to 550 for DQA1; roughly 600 for DPA1; and 400 to 480 for DPB1. Rather than using new phenotypic data, the later analysis identified candidate immune exposures from TCR beta sequences and from how often those sequences occurred across donors. Both class I and class II loci were covered by HLA typing, at four-digit resolution. The study aimed to test whether signatures of past pathogen exposure could be identified by cataloging public T cell receptors. The genetic ancestry cluster associated with self-reported Caucasian donors included around 76% of the approximately 400 genotyped donors. The study used immunosequencing to profile the T cell repertoires of under 700 subjects and linked those repertoires to cytomegalovirus serostatus. To predict cytomegalovirus infection status, the study brought together high-throughput TCR immunosequencing, statistical association of individual TCRs with disease status, and machine learning. A few DR-DQ haplotypes were handled as single units for association and clustering because linkage in the cohort was strong. A separate validation cohort of 100 to 150 different subjects was used in addition to the approximately 670-subject first cohort. Every discovery cohort repertoire had been produced on one sequencing platform. An earlier analysis of around 580 of the donors used high-throughput TCR beta sequencing to judge whether each TCR beta V gene segment behaved as functional or pseudogenic. On average, around 240,000 unique TCR beta nucleotide sequences were sequenced per donor among some 420 genotyped donors of the cohort, with roughly 18% of those sequences being non-productive. Donor age, sex, ethnicity and CMV serostatus were collected together with the repertoire data. An early release that covered fewer than 800 HLA-typed donors contained about 300 gigabases of sequencing data and tens of millions of unique TCR sequences.

The CDR3 numbers 14 residues from cysteine through phenylalanine. The only DNA kept is the CDR3, 42 bases in frame from the first base. V lost 4 bases and J lost 4 bases; the stretch between them is 10 bases long. According to the germline V gene, CDR1 reads SGHTA and CDR2 reads FQGNSA. Here is what the overall study found, with its caveats: Most TCR sequences were seen in very few donors, while some public TCRs were found in many individuals. The classifier was reported to diagnose cytomegalovirus status with high specificity and sensitivity in both the original cohort and the validation cohort. Correlated functional status among segregating V segments might reflect linkage disequilibrium, but an unknown experimental factor could not be ruled out. Presence/absence analyses assumed roughly uniform sequencing depth across donors, an assumption that may not hold. When HLA alleles, especially DR and DQ, strongly co-occurred, attributing TCR associations to individual alleles was difficult. Compared with equally common non-associated chains, HLA-associated TCR beta chains in a later analysis were more clonally expanded and had lower generation probabilities. A later genetic analysis reported fewer N-insertions in productive TCRs among donors in an Asian-associated ancestry cluster than the approximately 700-donor mean. The only immune exposure information available for the cohort was CMV serostatus. Broadly in line with IMGT annotations, most TCR beta V segments showed up in productive rearrangements about 87% or about 30% of the time in an earlier analysis of about 500 of the donors. The study listed 164 TCR beta chains as associated with cytomegalovirus. A cluster of highly shared sequence variants was judged likely to represent a technical artifact of the sequencing pipeline. Seventeen rarely observed V segments, including chromosome 9 orphons, were excluded from the earlier analysis of about 600 of the donors because counts were too low. In a later genetic analysis, a missense DCLRE1C variant was associated with V-gene and J-gene trimming of TCR beta chains, and the association was replicated in an independent cohort. Because HLA typing was unavailable for some donors at each locus, only the typed subset was used in association tests. According to the authors, the approach could potentially be generalized to other disease states and immunological phenotypes. A further reported finding was that TCR beta sequences accurately predicted the HLA-A and HLA-B alleles for most subjects in the first cohort. In a later analysis, TCR association rates were found to vary across HLA loci, with the most associated TCRs seen for DRB1 alleles and the fewest for HLA-C alleles. In a later analysis, most CMV-associated TCR beta chains were found to appear HLA-restricted, with HLA associations seemingly driven largely by CMV exposure. In a later analysis, more than 15,000 TCR beta sequences were associated with specific HLA alleles at a false discovery rate of 0.05. The 87-base-pair reads could not distinguish some IMGT-functional V segments, including TRBV6-2 and TRBV6-3, so those segments were excluded. According to a later analysis, parvovirus B19, influenza, CMV and Epstein-Barr virus appeared linked to several top co-occurrence clusters. A few of the identified cytomegalovirus-associated TCR beta chains were confirmed in vitro to be specific for cytomegalovirus antigens. Only TCR beta chains were sequenced in this cohort, and the absence of alpha or paired-chain data limited detectable features.

The cohort was made up of several hundred healthy bone marrow donors. All cohort members were sampled while nominally healthy, although unrecorded immune exposures were likely present. The donor tested CMV seronegative and was one of the 352 seronegative cohort members. A peripheral blood sample was collected from each donor, and TCR beta sequencing was performed on peripheral blood mononuclear cells. The Qiagen DNeasy Blood Extraction Kit was used to extract genomic DNA from the blood cell samples. The protocol used for the library was the immunoSEQ multiplex PCR assay. For the multiplex PCR, a mixture combining 60 forward primers for TCR Vbeta segments and 13 reverse primers for TCR Jbeta segments was used. The CDR3 region of rearranged TCR beta genes was amplified from genomic DNA by a multiplex PCR assay. The Illumina HiSeq System was used to sequence the amplified TCR beta libraries as 87-base-pair reads. In the original analysis: Across the 500 to 850 repertoires, a later analysis counted 60 million to 90 million unique TCR beta chains, roughly 11 million of which were shared by at least two donors. A nearest-neighbor algorithm error-corrected the raw reads and collapsed the reads into unique sequences, merging closely related sequences to remove PCR and sequencing errors. To assign V, D and J gene segments, CDR3 sequences were aligned to IMGT reference sequences. For a sequence to be retained, a match of at least six nucleotides was required to both a V gene segment and a J gene segment. Rearrangements were classified as productive when the CDR3 lacked stop codons and remained in frame with V and J, and all other rearrangements were classified as non-productive. CDR3 was defined according to IMGT convention as the region running from the second conserved V-encoded cysteine to the conserved J-encoded phenylalanine. Sequences without an unambiguous match to a single V gene segment were excluded from the earlier analysis of about 600 of the donors. An earlier analysis of 587 of the donors called V segments functional above 56.7% productive rearrangements and segregating when the between-donor standard deviation exceeded 5%. A statistical classification framework was developed to diagnose cytomegalovirus status using the catalog of TCR beta chain sequences. In a later analysis, V and J genes were assigned by comparing TCR nucleotide sequences against IMGT/GENE-DB human TR gene sequences. In a later analysis, CDR3 sequences and most-parsimonious VDJ recombination scenarios were assigned using the TCRdist pipeline. A later analysis defined each TCR beta chain by its CDR3 amino acid sequence plus V-gene family, and excluded reads lacking a unique V-gene family. In a later analysis, some 600 highly shared, low-generation-probability nucleotide sequences were removed to address suspected cross-contamination and a sequencing artifact. In a later analysis, a clonal expansion index was calculated for each public chain from normalized within-repertoire ranks of inferred template counts. A later analysis computed generation probabilities with a VDJ recombination model fitted to out-of-frame rearrangements, and checked the results against IGoR. In a later analysis, TCR-TCR, TCR-HLA and TCR-CMV co-occurrence was scored with hypergeometric tests, and a repertoire-size bias correction was applied to TCR pairs. In a later analysis, false discovery rates were estimated by permuting HLA or CMV assignments 20 times. In a later analysis, co-occurring TCRs were grouped using DBSCAN, and TCRdist sequence similarity was added for clustering within HLA-allele-positive subsets. Repertoires with fewer than 30,000 or more than 120,000 public chains, plus five repertoires with anomalous nucleotide sharing, were excluded from co-occurrence clustering. Imported from immuneACCESS, the table was reduced by TCRdb to in-frame sequences with V and J called. These copies leave out some clones; in studies compared against another copy, an unresolved V gene accounts for under half, and the cause of the remainder is not known. V and J calls and clone size are given by that table; D and trimming were obtained from the DNA. This sample comprises over 130,000 clones, over 75% of them detected only once. Jointly, the top ten make up approximately 2.4% of the sample.

Of note for this clone: Its cognate antigen has yet to be identified. No much larger clonotype is one base removed from it; base qualities were not supplied.

The source is a male donor in good health and CMV-seronegative. The sequencing sample was made of PBMCs. The rearranged chain carries TRBV7-2 and TRBJ1-4; D gene: possibly TRBD1, on 6 matching bases. In nucleotide form, the sequence is TGTGCCAGCAGCTCGCGCAGGGGTAATGAAAAACTGTTTTTT. The translation is CASSSRRGNEKLFF.